One and the same sample provided the 22 T cell receptor beta chains below, sequenced in a study of beta chain features in type 1 diabetes. The sequenced template was cDNA made from the entire isolated RNA. TCRdb's copy holds only in-frame clones and misses some; the assay was immunoSEQ multiplex PCR. The profile shows 300,000 or so clones, around 9% of them singletons. Antigen specificity for these receptors is unknown. Regarding the study as a whole: Shorter TCRB CDR3s, moderately but significantly so, were found in Type 1 diabetes patients in all four CD4+ subsets.

Sequencing input: central memory CD4+ T cells from blood. All receptors derive from a man under 40 with type 1 diabetes.

Comment on this clone: One base away lies a much larger clone, so this may be a sequencing read error. This sequence joins TRBV7-9 and TRBJ1-1; a possible D gene is TRBD1 (6 bases). Trimming left V 3 bases short and J 1 base short, with 6 bases between. This CDR3 has 13 residues. Germline CDR1 and CDR2: SEHNR and FQNEAQ (reference sequence). This CDR3 is CASSLDRNTEAFF. For the CDR3, the DNA is TGTGCCAGCAGCTTGGACAGGAACACTGAAGCTTTCTTT.

V and J are TRBV7-9 and TRBJ1-6; D is unresolved. The germline gives CDR1 SEHNR, CDR2 FQNEAQ (reference sequence). There are 16 residues in the CDR3. Trimming removed 3 bases from V and 6 bases from J, with 15 bases in between. The CDR3 coding sequence is TGTGCCAGCAGCTTCCTCGGGGTGGCCCCTAATTCACCCCTCCACTTT. Encoded protein: CASSFLGVAPNSPLHF.

V gene TRBV28 combines with J gene TRBJ2-6, with 7 bases lining up with TRBD1. The junction had 7 bases not matched to a gene; V was cut back by 4 bases and J by 1 base. CDR1 is MDHEN, CDR2 SYDVKM, per germline. This CDR3 region has 17 residues. DNA for the CDR3: TGTGCCAGCAGTTCCCCCTACAGGGGATCTGGGGCCAACGTCCTGACTTTC. Amino acids: CASSSPYRGSGANVLTF.

This clone has ten or more counts. This chain joins TRBV7-9 and TRBJ2-6; D tentatively reads TRBD1 or TRBD2 (5 bases each). The CDR3 spans 15 residues. Germline V gene data show CDR1 as SEHNR and CDR2 as FQNEAQ (reference sequence). V lost 5 bases and J 6 bases, leaving 14 bases between the germline ends. CDR3 protein: CASSLGTVQANVLTF. The DNA of the CDR3 is TGTGCCAGCAGCCTCGGGACGGTTCAGGCCAACGTCCTGACTTTC.

This clone came up many times. The CDR3 nucleotides read TGTGCCAGCAGCTTGTCGGGACTACCCATTTACTACAATGAGCAGTTCTTC. Translation: CASSLSGLPIYYNEQFF. The chain has TRBV11-2 and TRBJ2-1; 7 nucleotides match TRBD2. The germline V gene has CDR1 SGHAT and CDR2 FQNNGV. The junction had 11 bases not matched to a gene; V was cut back by 3 bases and J by 3 bases. This CDR3 contains 17 residues.

This clone showed up just a few times. In DNA, the CDR3 is TGTGCCACCCGGCGGGGGGGGATTCGGATTCAAGAGACCCAGTACTTC. This gives the protein CATRRGGIRIQETQYF. The chain carries TRBV10-3 and TRBJ2-5; 9 positions agree with TRBD2. This CDR3 has 16 residues. Germline V CDR1 and CDR2: ENHRY, SYGVKD. V was pared by 10 bases and J by 2 bases, with 14 bases of the junction left unmatched.

This clone was observed a handful of times. This rearrangement joins TRBV15 to TRBJ2-6; D unresolved. V was shortened by 1 base and J by 0 bases, with 13 bases between the two germline ends. Germline assignment: CDR1 LNHNV and CDR2 YYDKDF (reference sequence). This CDR3 region has 18 residues. The DNA for the CDR3 is TGTGCCACCAGCAGAGTGTTCGGAAGCAACTCTGGGGCCAACGTCCTGACTTTC. Amino acid sequence: CATSRVFGSNSGANVLTF. Using reference TRBV15 and TRBJ2-6 for the parts outside the CDR3, the full variable domain is DAMVIQNPRYQVTQFGKPVTLSCSQTLNHNVMYWYQQKSSQAPKLLFHYYDKDFNNEADTPDNFQSRRPNTSFCFLDIRSPGLGDTAMYLCATSRVFGSNSGANVLTFGAGSRLTVL.

This chain connects TRBV5-6 to TRBJ2-7; tentatively, D is TRBD1 or TRBD2 (6 bases each). The CDR3 loop spans 14 amino acids. V was shortened by 0 bases and J by 3 bases, with 10 bases between the two germline ends. Germline CDR1 reads SGHDT; CDR2 reads YYEEEE. CDR3 sequence: CASSLVRGGYEQYF. The CDR3 DNA reads as TGTGCCAGCAGCTTGGTCAGGGGAGGCTACGAGCAGTACTTC.

The gene calls are TRBV28 and TRBJ1-2; tentatively, D is TRBD1 (5 bases). Germline values: CDR1 MDHEN, CDR2 SYDVKM. V was shortened by 5 bases and J by 2 bases, with 15 bases between the two germline ends. This CDR3 has 15 residues. The CDR3 region is CASSRMGQSNYGYTF. The CDR3 bases are TGTGCCAGCAGTCGCATGGGGCAGTCCAACTATGGCTACACCTTC.

The J gene is TRBJ2-7, the V gene TRBV10-2; possibly TRBD1 for D (5 bases). The V and J ends lost 3 bases and 7 bases respectively, with 19 bases between them. This CDR3 is built from 15 residues. Germline assignment: CDR1 WSHSY and CDR2 SAAADI. This CDR3 is CASSDPNRSSEEQYF. CDR3 DNA sequence: TGCGCCAGCAGTGATCCGAACAGGTCCAGTGAGGAGCAGTACTTC.

The chain links TRBV6-5 to TRBJ1-1, with 7 nucleotides matching TRBD1. With V trimmed by 3 bases and J by 5 bases, 9 bases remained unmatched. CDR3 size: 15 residues. CDR1 is MNHEY and CDR2 is SVGAGI in the germline V gene. For the CDR3, the DNA is TGTGCCAGCAGTTATCACAGGGGAGGTAAGACTGAAGCTTTCTTT. Amino acid sequence: CASSYHRGGKTEAFF.

This chain joins TRBV4-3 and TRBJ1-4, with TRBD1 identical over 11 bases. V dropped 3 bases and J dropped 3; count of bases not matched to a gene: 12. This CDR3 region has 19 residues. Germline assignment: CDR1 LGHNA and CDR2 YSLEER. CDR3 protein: CASSQGDRGWAFPNEKLFF. The CDR3 coding sequence is TGCGCCAGCAGCCAGGGGGACAGGGGGTGGGCATTTCCTAATGAAAAACTGTTTTTT.

This clone has just a few counts. The genes are TRBV29-1 and TRBJ2-1; 7 bases agree with TRBD2. Per germline, CDR1 SQVTM and CDR2 ANQGSEA. Trimming cost V 2 bases and J 4 bases; bases outside gene matches: 8. The CDR3 extends over 15 amino acids. The CDR3 DNA follows: TGCAGCGTTGAATCACAGGAGCGGGGATACAATGAGCAGTTCTTC. Protein sequence: CSVESQERGYNEQFF.

This clone was counted only a few times. This CDR3 reads CASSYGDRGNYGYTF. DNA for the CDR3: TGTGCCAGCAGTTACGGGGACAGGGGTAACTATGGCTACACCTTC. V usage is TRBV6-6 and J usage is TRBJ1-2; 10 bases are a match to TRBD1. CDR1 MNHNY and CDR2 SVGAGI come from the germline V gene (reference sequence). V gave up 2 bases and J gave up 1 base; unmatched junction bases: 1. This CDR3 region has 15 residues.

V is TRBV28 and J is TRBJ2-3, with 8 nucleotides matching TRBD2. This CDR3 contains 16 residues. CDR1 MDHEN and CDR2 SYDVKM come from the germline V gene. The V segment lost 5 bases and the J segment 7 bases; nucleotides outside the gene matches: 14. In DNA form, the CDR3 reads TGTGCCAGCAGTACACGCATAGCGGGGAGTATGTATACGCAGTATTTT. Its protein is CASSTRIAGSMYTQYF.

The CDR3, as DNA: TGTGCCTGGGCCCGAGGGGGTGATGAAAAACTGTTTTTT. As protein: CAWARGGDEKLFF. This chain connects TRBV30 to TRBJ1-4; the D gene is possibly TRBD1 (6 bases). The ends were cut back, 5 bases at V and 6 bases at J, with 13 bases in the middle. There are 13 residues in the CDR3. The germline CDR1 and CDR2 sequences are GTSNPN and SVGIG (reference sequence).

V and J are TRBV7-9 and TRBJ2-3; D may be TRBD1 (5 bases). V shed 6 bases and J shed 4 bases, with 17 bases lying between them. The germline gives CDR1 SEHNR, CDR2 FQNEAQ (reference sequence). The CDR3 has 15 amino acids. The CDR3 reads CASSIGSQGSDTQYF. The CDR3 DNA sequence: TGTGCCAGCAGTATCGGGTCGCAGGGATCAGATACGCAGTATTTT.

This clone was observed a few times. The chain has TRBV12-1 and TRBJ1-2; TRBD1, the table's D call, lacks a check against the DNA. TRBV12-1 is listed as a pseudogene. The CDR3 has 13 residues. The CDR3 region has the DNA TGTGCCAGCAGCCCCGTGGGACAGGTTGGCTACACCTTC. Translated, it gives CASSPVGQVGYTF.

This clone has only a few counts. CDR3: CASSLLPGRNEQYF. As DNA, the CDR3 is TGCGCCAGCAGCTTGCTTCCAGGGCGAAACGAGCAGTACTTC. The rearrangement joins TRBV5-1 to TRBJ2-7, with a weak D call TRBD1 (5 bases). Trimming cost V 1 base and J 5 bases, with 13 bases left between them. This CDR3 contains 14 residues. Germline values: CDR1 SGHRS, CDR2 YFSETQ.

This clone was detected ten times or more. The chain uses TRBV28 and TRBJ1-6; 11 positions agree with TRBD1. Looked up from germline, CDR1 is MDHEN and CDR2 is SYDVKM. This CDR3 region has 16 residues. The V segment lost 6 bases and the J segment 9 bases; nucleotides outside the gene matches: 10. In DNA form, the CDR3 reads TGTGCCAGCAGAACCATGGGACAGGGGGTGACTTCACCCCTCCACTTT. It yields the protein CASRTMGQGVTSPLHF.

This clone was counted at least ten times. This sequence joins TRBV7-9 and TRBJ2-3; D gene ambiguous. V lost 8 bases and J lost 14, with 20 bases in between. Germline CDR1 reads SEHNR; CDR2 reads FQNEAQ (reference sequence). CDR3 length: 12 residues. CDR3 sequence reads: CASGTSGLIGYF. The CDR3 DNA sequence: TGTGCCAGCGGCACCTCGGGCCTCATAGGGTATTTT.

This clone has a handful of counts. The chain combines TRBV18 with TRBJ1-2, with D possibly matching TRBD1 (6 bases). Germline CDR1 is KGHSH and CDR2 is LQKENI. This CDR3 has 14 residues. V was pared by 4 bases and J by 3 bases, with 12 bases between. The CDR3 nucleotides read TGTGCCAGCTCACACGTAGAGGGGGACTATGGCTACACCTTC. It is translated as CASSHVEGDYGYTF.